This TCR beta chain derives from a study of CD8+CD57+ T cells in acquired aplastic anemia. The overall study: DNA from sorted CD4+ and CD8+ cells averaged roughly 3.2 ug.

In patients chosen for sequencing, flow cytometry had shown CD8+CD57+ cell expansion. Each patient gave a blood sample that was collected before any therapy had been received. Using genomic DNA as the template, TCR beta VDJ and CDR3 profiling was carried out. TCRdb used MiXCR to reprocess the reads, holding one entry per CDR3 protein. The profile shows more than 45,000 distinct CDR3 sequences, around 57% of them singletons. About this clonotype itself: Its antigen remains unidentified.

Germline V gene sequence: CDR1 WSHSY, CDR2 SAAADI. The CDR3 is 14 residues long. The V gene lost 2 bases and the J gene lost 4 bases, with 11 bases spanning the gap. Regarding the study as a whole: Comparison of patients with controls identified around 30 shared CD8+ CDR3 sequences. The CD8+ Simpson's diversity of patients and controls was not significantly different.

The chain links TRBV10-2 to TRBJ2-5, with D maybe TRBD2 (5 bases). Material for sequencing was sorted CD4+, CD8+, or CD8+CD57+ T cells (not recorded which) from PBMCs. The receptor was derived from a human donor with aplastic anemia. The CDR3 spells CASSEMGRRETQYF. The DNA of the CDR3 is TGCGCCAGCAGTGAGATGGGGAGACGAGAGACCCAGTACTTC.